Below are 10 T cell receptor beta chains sequenced from a single sample in a study of cytomegalovirus exposure and HLA in healthy donors. Both 60 Vbeta primers and 13 Jbeta primers went into the PCR. Assay used: immunoSEQ multiplex PCR; TCRdb lists only in-frame clones, some missing. The sample yields 150,000 or so clones, over 65% seen once. Sequencing used PBMCs. The receptors come from a young man in good health and CMV-seropositive.

This clone was detected only once. The genes are TRBV28 and TRBJ2-7, with 7 positions matching TRBD2. Germline assignment: CDR1 MDHEN and CDR2 SYDVKM. CDR3 length equals 13 residues. J lost 5 bases, V lost 10 bases, and 11 bases had no gene match. As DNA, the CDR3 is TGTGCCATCACACGGACTAGTTTTCACGAGCAGTACTTC. This sequence encodes CAITRTSFHEQYF.

This clone was counted a few times. The CDR3 here is CASSLGAGKAYEQYF. Here the CDR3 DNA reads TGTGCCAGCAGCTTGGGGGCAGGGAAGGCCTACGAGCAGTACTTC. This sequence joins TRBV5-4 and TRBJ2-7, with TRBD1 as a possible D gene (5 bases). The CDR3 totals 15 residues. The germline V and J ends were trimmed by 0 bases and 2 bases, with 12 bases remaining between them. Germline V lookup: CDR1 SGHNT, CDR2 YYREEE (reference sequence).

This clone was counted a single time. V gene TRBV5-1 combines with J gene TRBJ2-1; 7 bases agree with TRBD1. CDR1 is SGHRS, CDR2 YFSETQ, per germline. V trimming: 2 bases; J trimming: 13 bases; junction bases outside the gene matches: 6. CDR3 length: 12 residues. CDR3 protein: CASSFEGDRQFF. The CDR3 bases are TGCGCCAGCAGCTTTGAGGGGGACAGACAGTTCTTC. The full variable domain, its missing parts supplied by reference TRBV5-1 and TRBJ2-1, is KAGVTQTPRYLIKTRGQQVTLSCSPISGHRSVSWYQQTPGQGLQFLFEYFSETQRNKGNFPGRFSGRQFSNSRSEMNVSTLELGDSALYLCASSFEGDRQFFGPGTRLTVL.

This clone has a single count. One junction end does not reproduce the germline sequence, and a read error may be involved. The genes are TRBV7-7 and TRBJ2-3; weak D call: TRBD2 (5 bases). Germline lookup yields CDR1 SSHAT and CDR2 FNYEAQ (reference sequence). The CDR3 covers 14 residues. Written as DNA, the CDR3 is TGTGCTAGCAGCTTAGCGCCGAGTTTGGATACGCAGTATTTT. Protein: CASSLAPSLDTQYF.

This chain joins TRBV2 and TRBJ1-1; possibly TRBD1 for D (6 bases). Trimming shortened V by 6 bases and J by 3 bases, and 11 bases separated the two germline ends. In germline, CDR1 is SNHLY, CDR2 FYNNEI. CDR3 length: 13 amino acids. The CDR3 nucleotides are TGTGCCAGCAGCGCGGACAGATACACTGAAGCTTTCTTT. Its translation: CASSADRYTEAFF.

This clone occurred once. The CDR3 protein is CASSYRDRYTDTQYF. DNA of the CDR3: TGTGCCAGCAGTTACCGGGACAGGTACACAGATACGCAGTATTTT. The V call is TRBV6-6, the J call TRBJ2-3, with 8 bases matching TRBD1. Germline V gene data show CDR1 as MNHNY and CDR2 as SVGAGI (reference sequence). With V trimmed by 2 bases and J by 2 bases, 3 bases remained unmatched. The CDR3 runs 15 residues.

The DNA of the CDR3 is TGTGCCAGCAGTCTATTACCGGGACTAGCGGGAGCCGAGCAGTACTTC. This gives the protein CASSLLPGLAGAEQYF. The chain joins TRBV27 to TRBJ2-7, with TRBD2 matching over 14 bases. With 5 bases clipped from V and 6 bases from J, the junction kept 9 bases outside the gene matches. The CDR3 has 16 residues. Germline CDR1 and CDR2: MNHEY and SMNVEV (reference sequence).

The chain has TRBV5-1 and TRBJ2-7, with 7 bases fitting TRBD2. From germline, CDR1 is SGHRS and CDR2 YFSETQ. Trimming took 2 bases from V and 1 from J; bases not matched to a gene: 3. The CDR3 is 14 amino acids. The CDR3: CASSLRGGSYEQYF. CDR3 coding DNA: TGCGCCAGCAGCTTAAGGGGAGGGTCCTACGAGCAGTACTTC.

The J gene is TRBJ1-5, the V gene TRBV28; no reliable D call. Germline CDR1 reads MDHEN; CDR2 reads SYDVKM. Trimming took 0 bases from V and 3 from J, leaving 12 bases between them. The CDR3 has 16 amino acids. CDR3 residues: CASSLWSPPINQPQHF. DNA for the CDR3: TGTGCCAGCAGTTTATGGAGCCCCCCCATCAATCAGCCCCAGCATTTT.

This chain joins TRBV18 and TRBJ2-5; a weak D match, TRBD1 (5 bases). Germline CDR1 reads KGHSH; CDR2 reads LQKENI. This CDR3 region has 14 residues. V was pared by 3 bases and J by 3 bases, with 11 bases between. The chain's CDR3 is CASSPRVGEETQYF. CDR3 in DNA: TGTGCCAGCTCACCCAGGGTAGGCGAAGAGACCCAGTACTTC. Full variable domain (remainder filled in from reference TRBV18 and TRBJ2-5): NAGVMQNPRHLVRRRGQEARLRCSPMKGHSHVYWYRQLPEEGLKFMVYLQKENIIDESGMPKERFSAEFPKEGPSILRIQQVVRGDSAAYFCASSPRVGEETQYFGPGTRLLVL.